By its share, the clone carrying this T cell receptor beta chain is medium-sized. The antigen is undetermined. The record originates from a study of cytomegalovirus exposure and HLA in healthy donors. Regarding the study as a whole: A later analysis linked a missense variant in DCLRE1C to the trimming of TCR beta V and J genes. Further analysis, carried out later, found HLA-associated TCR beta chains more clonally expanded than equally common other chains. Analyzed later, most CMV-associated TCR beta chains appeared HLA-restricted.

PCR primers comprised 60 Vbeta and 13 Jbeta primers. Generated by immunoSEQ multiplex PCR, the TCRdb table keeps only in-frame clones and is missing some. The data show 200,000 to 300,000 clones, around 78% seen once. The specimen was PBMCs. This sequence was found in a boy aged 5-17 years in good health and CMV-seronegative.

CDR3 DNA sequence: TGCGCCAGCAGCCAAGGTGGAGGCGTATCGAATGAAAAACTGTTTTTT. It translates to CASSQGGGVSNEKLFF. This chain joins TRBV4-1 and TRBJ1-4, with no clear D. Germline V lookup: CDR1 MGHRA, CDR2 YSYEKL. There are 16 residues in the CDR3. The V and J ends lost 1 base and 5 bases respectively, with 14 bases between them.